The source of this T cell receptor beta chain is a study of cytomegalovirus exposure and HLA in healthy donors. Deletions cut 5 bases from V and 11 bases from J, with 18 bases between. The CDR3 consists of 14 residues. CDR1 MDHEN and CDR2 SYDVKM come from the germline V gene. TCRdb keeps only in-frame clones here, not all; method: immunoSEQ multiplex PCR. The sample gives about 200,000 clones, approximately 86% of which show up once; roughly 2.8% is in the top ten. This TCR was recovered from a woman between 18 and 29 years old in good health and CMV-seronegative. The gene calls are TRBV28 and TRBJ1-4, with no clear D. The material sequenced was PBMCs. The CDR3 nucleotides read TGTGCCAGCAGTACGGGATTAGGGATTAATAAACTGTTTTTT. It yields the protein CASSTGLGINKLFF.